Listed here is a single T cell receptor beta chain. Its cognate antigen is unknown. TCRdb keeps only in-frame clones here, not all; method: immunoSEQ multiplex PCR. The table lists 40,000 to 55,000 clones, 90% of them singletons. The sample is drawn from a study of OX40 agonist ivuxolimab in advanced cancers. Whole-study context: The patients' treatment was ivuxolimab, an agonistic anti-OX40 (CD134) antibody.

Whole-study results and caveats: In the 0.1 to 3.0 mg/kg range, CD4+ and CD8+ blood T cells had expanded clonally by week 6. Clonal expansion was among the lowest in partial responders at 0.1-3.0 mg/kg, especially CD8+.

Germline V gives CDR1 ENHRY, CDR2 SYGVKD. CDR3 size: 14 residues. V lost 5 bases to trimming and J lost 6 bases; unmatched junction nucleotides: 7. Sample: CD4+ or CD8+ T cells sorted from blood, taken in a trial of the OX40 agonist ivuxolimab. The chain couples TRBV10-3 to TRBJ2-7, with 10 bases identical to TRBD2. This sequence originates from an adult with an advanced solid tumor such as melanoma, head and neck, liver or kidney cancer. The CDR3 DNA reads as TGTGCCATCAGTCCCCTAGCGGGAGATTCCGAGCAGTACTTC. Translation gives CAISPLAGDSEQYF.